What follows are 11 T cell receptor beta chains derived from one specimen sequenced in a study of T cells in Graves' hyperthyroidism and ophthalmopathy. The TCR beta CDR3 regions underwent amplification using RNA transcripts as the source. The HTBI set primed first-round TCR CDR3 RT-PCR. TCRdb reprocessed the multiplex PCR reads with MiXCR, giving one entry per CDR3 protein. The sample records more than 550,000 distinct CDR3 sequences, around a sixth being singletons. Sequencing used blood. The source of these receptors is a woman aged 50 to 60 with Graves' hyperthyroidism that later progressed to Graves' ophthalmopathy.

This clonotype showed up just a few times. This chain uses TRBV2 with TRBJ2-5, with 9 bases identical to TRBD2. The length of the CDR3 is 17 residues. Germline CDR1 reads SNHLY; CDR2 reads FYNNEI. Unmatched junction bases numbered 11, after V lost 3 bases and J lost 3 bases. The CDR3 region has the DNA TGTGCCAGCAGTGATATGGGTAGCGGGGGAAGTAAAGAGACCCAGTACTTC. It encodes CASSDMGSGGSKETQYF.

V and J are TRBV19 and TRBJ2-3, with D uncertain. V gave up 1 base and J gave up 7 bases, with 3 bases separating them. The CDR3 is 11 amino acids. The V gene's germline CDR1 is LNHDA and CDR2 SQIVND (reference sequence). The CDR3 DNA is TGTGCCAGTAGTATAGGGAATACGCAGTATTTT. Protein sequence: CASSIGNTQYF.

This sequence joins TRBV10-3 and TRBJ2-7; the D is unclear. The CDR3 runs 12 residues. V lost 3 bases and J 2 bases, leaving 5 bases between the germline ends. The V gene's germline CDR1 is ENHRY and CDR2 SYGVKD. Here the CDR3 DNA reads TGTGCCATCAGTGACGGCACCTACGAGCAGTACTTC. Protein: CAISDGTYEQYF.

Ten or more counts support this clonotype. Being one base from a much bigger clone, this may be a read error. The chain joins TRBV12-3 or TRBV12-4 to TRBJ2-2; no firm D call. The CDR3 totals 11 residues. Trimming took off 2 bases at V and 6 bases at J, with 1 base between the two ends. The CDR3 protein is CASSLSGELFF. CDR3 sequence (DNA): TGTGCCAGCAGTTTATCCGGGGAGCTGTTTTTT.

The chain is built from TRBV30 and TRBJ1-2, with D maybe TRBD1 (5 bases). There are 13 residues in the CDR3. Germline CDR1 reads GTSNPN; CDR2 reads SVGIG (reference sequence). Trimming removed 3 bases from V and 5 bases from J, with 13 bases in between. DNA for the CDR3: TGTGCCTGGAGCCAGACAGAGGCTTATGGCTACACCTTC. The encoded protein is CAWSQTEAYGYTF.

V is TRBV9 and J is TRBJ2-6; D ambiguous. Germline V gives CDR1 SGDLS, CDR2 YYNGEE. The CDR3 is 15 residues long. Between the trimmed V and J ends, which lost 3 bases and 0 bases, there was a span of 7 bases. CDR3 bases: TGTGCCAGCAGCGCACAGTCCTCTGGGGCCAACGTCCTGACTTTC. Its protein product is CASSAQSSGANVLTF.

A few counts support this clonotype. In nucleotides, the CDR3 is TGTGCCAGCAGGGCCGGGACTAGCGGGCTTTACAATGAGCAGTTCTTC. Translated: CASRAGTSGLYNEQFF. The chain couples TRBV12-3 or TRBV12-4 to TRBJ2-1; 12 bases are a match to TRBD2. The CDR3 sequence is 16 residues long. V lost 6 bases, J lost 4 bases, and 7 bases stayed unmatched.

This clonotype was recorded at least ten times. The chain links TRBV12-3 or TRBV12-4 to TRBJ2-7; D perhaps matches TRBD1 (6 bases). V lost 3 bases and J lost 2, with 11 bases in between. CDR3 length: 14 amino acids. The CDR3 loop reads CASSFGQGPYEQYF. For the CDR3, the DNA is TGTGCCAGCAGTTTCGGCCAGGGGCCCTACGAGCAGTACTTC.

The rearrangement joins TRBV15 to TRBJ2-7; D call uncertain. This CDR3 is 15 amino acids long. Between the trimmed V and J ends, which lost 1 base and 4 bases, there was a span of 14 bases. Germline CDR1 and CDR2: LNHNV and YYDKDF (reference sequence). The CDR3 reads CATSRANFGGYEQYF. The DNA for the CDR3 is TGTGCCACCAGCAGAGCCAATTTTGGTGGTTACGAGCAGTACTTC.

The V gene is TRBV3-1, the J gene TRBJ2-5; maybe TRBD1 (7 bases). Germline V gene data show CDR1 as LGHDT and CDR2 as YNNKEL (reference sequence). V lost 1 base and J lost 3, with 21 bases in between. The CDR3 has 18 amino acids. In DNA form, the CDR3 reads TGTGCCAGCAGCCAAGGCCCGAAGGGGGGACAGAGGAAAGAGACCCAGTACTTC. It encodes CASSQGPKGGQRKETQYF.

This clonotype has just a few counts. The rearrangement uses TRBV7-9 and TRBJ1-1, with D possibly being TRBD1 (5 bases). Trimming cost V 5 bases and J 5 bases, with 21 bases left between them. In germline, CDR1 is SEHNR, CDR2 FQNEAQ (reference sequence). The CDR3 contains 16 residues. The CDR3 DNA sequence: TGTGCCAGCAGCCACCCCCGCAGGGCCCGTAGAACTGAAGCTTTCTTT. This sequence encodes CASSHPRRARRTEAFF.